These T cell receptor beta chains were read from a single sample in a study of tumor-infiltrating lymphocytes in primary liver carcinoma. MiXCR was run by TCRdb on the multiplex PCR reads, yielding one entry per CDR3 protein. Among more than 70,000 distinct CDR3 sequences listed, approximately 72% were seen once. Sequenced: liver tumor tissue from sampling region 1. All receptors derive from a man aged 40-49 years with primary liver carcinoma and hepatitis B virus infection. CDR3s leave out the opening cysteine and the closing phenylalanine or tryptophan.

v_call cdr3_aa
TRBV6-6 AGSLLAGTDTQY
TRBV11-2 ASNRMRGQGFGTEAF
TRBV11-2 ASSPSGRRGADTQY
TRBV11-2 ASSGRLAGGSTEQF
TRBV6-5 ARSHEEDSPLH
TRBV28 ASSFMGFREKLF
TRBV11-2 ASSSTRATGEQY
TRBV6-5 HSSPTGKTEAF
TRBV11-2 ASSLGSGRAPFAYEQY
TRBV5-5 ASGFGSSYEQY
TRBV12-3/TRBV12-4 VSTRSGGGNYGYT
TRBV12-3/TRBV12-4 ANSLTAGVGQETQY
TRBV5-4 ASSFRTGAQETQF
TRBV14 ASSLSSSGANVLA
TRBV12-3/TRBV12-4 AISLIPGQGAVAGELF
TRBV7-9 ASSLEGPLSYEQY
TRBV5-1 ASSSYSTFPGNEQY
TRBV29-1 SVERTSGGNEQS
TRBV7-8 ATSFRGGEIGVRNTGELF
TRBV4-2 ASSPAADQKAQY
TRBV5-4 ASSLPLTGGAGELS
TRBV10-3 ATGAGDSGYT
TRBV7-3 ASSRQRDETQY
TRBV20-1 SARGNSSNEQF
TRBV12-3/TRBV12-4 ASSPWAGVGNQPQR
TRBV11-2 VSNSRGQDNTEAF